Listed here are 13 T cell receptor beta chains from one sample, sequenced in a study of T cells in Graves' hyperthyroidism and ophthalmopathy. RNA transcripts provided the source from which TCR beta CDR3 regions were amplified. Researchers ran a first-round RT-PCR on the TCR CDR3 using the HTBI primer set. Each CDR3 protein is one row after TCRdb ran MiXCR on the multiplex PCR reads. This sample carries 250,000 or so distinct CDR3 sequences, 14% to 15% of them seen once, and the ten largest clones take 10% to 15%. The sample consisted of blood. The receptor set was obtained from a woman in her forties with Graves' hyperthyroidism that later progressed to Graves' ophthalmopathy.

As for this clonotype: With a much larger clone just one base away, this may be a read error. The chain carries TRBV4-1 and TRBJ1-1, with D perhaps matching TRBD1 (5 bases). Germline V gene data show CDR1 as MGHRA and CDR2 as YSYEKL. V shed 0 bases and J shed 5 bases, with 22 bases lying between them. The CDR3 spans 18 residues. The CDR3 region is CASSQDLTAHLGWTEAFF. The CDR3 DNA sequence: TGCGCCAGCAGCCAAGATTTGACAGCCCATCTTGGTTGGACTGAAGCTTTCTTT.

This clonotype has at least ten counts. V gene TRBV15 combines with J gene TRBJ2-1; no firm D call. From germline, CDR1 is LNHNV and CDR2 YYDKDF (reference sequence). This CDR3 is 15 amino acids long. Trimming cost V 0 bases and J 4 bases, with 10 bases left between them. The CDR3 bases are TGTGCCACCAGCAGAGATTTCACCAGATACAATGAGCAGTTCTTC. It specifies CATSRDFTRYNEQFF.

This clonotype was seen repeatedly, ten times or more. The chain is built from TRBV19 and TRBJ2-3; a possible D gene is TRBD2 (6 bases). The CDR3 consists of 15 residues. Trimming took 5 bases from V and 5 from J, leaving 17 bases between them. CDR1 and CDR2 from the germline V gene are LNHDA and SQIVND (reference sequence). CDR3 sequence reads: CASSPRRGVGDTQYF. The CDR3 DNA follows: TGTGCCAGTAGTCCTCGGCGCGGGGTGGGAGATACGCAGTATTTT.

This clonotype was detected ten times or more. The genes are TRBV2 and TRBJ2-5; D gene ambiguous. The germline V and J ends were trimmed by 2 bases and 4 bases, with 11 bases remaining between them. Germline V gene data show CDR1 as SNHLY and CDR2 as FYNNEI. CDR3 length: 14 residues. The CDR3 here is CASSESLGAETQYF. The CDR3 DNA follows: TGTGCCAGCAGTGAATCCCTAGGCGCAGAGACCCAGTACTTC.

This clonotype was detected ten times or more. The chain joins TRBV12-3 or TRBV12-4 to TRBJ2-3; 11 nucleotides agree with TRBD2. This CDR3 has 15 amino acids. V trimming: 6 bases; J trimming: 5 bases; junction bases outside the gene matches: 7. CDR3 bases: TGTGCCAGCAGCCTTAGCGGGAGGGCCAAAGATACGCAGTATTTT. Protein product: CASSLSGRAKDTQYF.

This clonotype showed up many times. This rearrangement joins TRBV20-1 to TRBJ2-3; no clear D gene. CDR1 and CDR2 from the germline V gene are DFQATT and SNEGSKA (reference sequence). V gave up 3 bases and J gave up 2 bases, with 6 bases separating them. This CDR3 has 12 amino acids. The CDR3 protein is CSASGATDTQYF. The CDR3 DNA reads TGCAGTGCTAGTGGAGCCACAGATACGCAGTATTTT.

The sample holds many counts of this clonotype. The rearrangement links TRBV18 to TRBJ1-1; D unresolved. Trimming cost V 8 bases and J 1 base, with 11 bases left between them. The CDR3 consists of 13 residues. Per germline, CDR1 KGHSH and CDR2 LQKENI. In DNA, the CDR3 is TGTGCCAGCCGAGCTGGGCCGAACACTGAAGCTTTCTTT. It translates to CASRAGPNTEAFF.

This clonotype was seen repeatedly, ten times or more. This sequence joins TRBV28 and TRBJ1-2, with unresolved D. Trimming shortened V by 5 bases and J by 8 bases, and 24 bases separated the two germline ends. CDR3 length: 16 residues. Germline V gene data show CDR1 as MDHEN and CDR2 as SYDVKM. The CDR3 DNA follows: TGTGCCAGCAGTCCCAGACTGAGAGCAAGCCGGGAGGGCTACACCTTC. Translated, it gives CASSPRLRASREGYTF.

This clonotype was seen many times. The chain links TRBV20-1 to TRBJ2-2; D possibly corresponds to TRBD2 (6 bases). V dropped 4 bases and J dropped 1 base, with 10 bases sitting between them. The CDR3 is 14 amino acids. Germline V gene lookup returns CDR1 DFQATT and CDR2 SNEGSKA (reference sequence). CDR3 nucleotides: TGCAGTGCTATTAGCGGACAGAACACCGGGGAGCTGTTTTTT. It is translated as CSAISGQNTGELFF.

This clonotype was seen at least ten times. The V gene is TRBV29-1, the J gene TRBJ2-7; 9 bases line up with TRBD1. The J segment lost 8 bases and the V segment lost 4 bases, leaving 9 bases of the junction unmatched. Germline values: CDR1 SQVTM, CDR2 ANQGSEA. This CDR3 region has 13 residues. The CDR3: CSVVGQGSIKQYF. CDR3 in DNA: TGCAGCGTTGTAGGACAGGGGTCGATAAAGCAGTACTTC.

Many counts were recorded for this clonotype. The chain carries TRBV30 and TRBJ1-2; 9 bases fit TRBD1. This CDR3 contains 15 residues. Germline CDR1 and CDR2: GTSNPN and SVGIG (reference sequence). J was trimmed by 3 bases and V by 5 bases; bases with no gene match: 10. The chain's CDR3 is CAWSTGTGSYYGYTF. The CDR3 DNA reads TGTGCCTGGTCAACCGGGACAGGGTCTTACTATGGCTACACCTTC.

This clonotype appeared many times. CDR3 sequence (DNA): TGTGCCAGCCTGTTAGCGGGAGGGGACACCGGGGAGCTGTTTTTT. Translation: CASLLAGGDTGELFF. The chain has TRBV28 and TRBJ2-2; 11 nucleotides match TRBD2. The germline gives CDR1 MDHEN, CDR2 SYDVKM. This CDR3 contains 15 residues. J lost 3 bases, V lost 8 bases, and 5 bases had no gene match.

The V and J genes are TRBV20-1 and TRBJ2-1; the D is unclear. Germline V lookup: CDR1 DFQATT, CDR2 SNEGSKA (reference sequence). The CDR3 has 15 residues. V lost 4 bases to trimming and J lost 0 bases, with 13 bases between them. In nucleotides, the CDR3 is TGCAGTGCTACCCCTGCCGGAAGCTCCTACAATGAGCAGTTCTTC. Amino acids: CSATPAGSSYNEQFF.